The T cell receptor beta chain under discussion was sequenced for a study of neurological immune-mediated disorders. About the study: For the roughly 34 multiple sclerosis patients, the disease was relapsing-remitting in 31 and secondary progressive in 3.

This CDR3 region has 13 residues. Germline values: CDR1 KGHDR, CDR2 SFDVKD. Germline trimming cut 7 bases from V and 2 bases from J; bases unmatched to any gene: 4. Study observations and caveats: Phylogenetically, 18 of 34 multiple sclerosis patients' repertoires fell into one related-CDR3 cluster, a possible signature. HTLV-1-associated myelopathy displayed the greatest TCR clonal expansion, and multiple sclerosis exhibited the smallest, lower than that of healthy controls.

On this clonotype: What it binds is unknown.

With 10-nucleotide random UMIs, 5'RACE was used to make the cDNA. TCRdb redid the calling of the 5' RACE reads with MiXCR, one entry per CDR3 protein. This table holds about 82,000 distinct CDR3 sequences, approximately 2.4% found once. The clonotype was recovered from a woman aged 25 to 45 with multiple sclerosis. The sequenced sample consisted of PBMCs. V and J are TRBV24-1 and TRBJ2-7, with TRBD1 identical over 7 bases. Here the CDR3 reads CATSEGQTYEQYF. The CDR3 nucleotides are TGTGCCACCAGCGAGGGACAGACCTACGAGCAGTACTTC.